Listed below are T cell receptor beta chains from one sample, sequenced in a study of radiation and T cells in renal cell carcinoma. TCRdb's table, derived via immunoSEQ multiplex PCR, lists solely in-frame clones and lacks some. The data contain 100,000 to 150,000 clones, roughly four fifths of them singletons. Sample: blood, taken from a patient whose treatment included radiotherapy and nephrectomy. These receptors originate from a woman aged 55-69 years with renal cell carcinoma. Each CDR3 is given with its conserved first and last residue. A D gene is named only where the DNA matches it firmly. Clone size, where shown, is once, few, many, or a class for clones that have expanded.

.,.,TRBJ2-2,TRBV7-2,TGTGCCAGCAGCTTACCGGGCGAGCAGAACACCGGGGAGCTGTTTTTT,CASSLPGEQNTGELFF
.,once,TRBJ2-3,TRBV9,TGTGCCAGCAGCGTAGACTCAGATACGCAGTATTTT,CASSVDSDTQYF
.,.,TRBJ1-5,TRBV27,TGTGCCAGCAGGGGGGCCCGGGGGCAGCCCCAGCATTTT,CASRGARGQPQHF
.,.,TRBJ1-1,TRBV6-5,TGTGCCAGCAGACTGGGACAATCGAACACTGAAGCTTTCTTT,CASRLGQSNTEAFF
.,.,TRBJ1-2,TRBV19,TGTGCCAGTAGTACCCTACAACAGGGAAGAAACTATGGCTACACCTTC,CASSTLQQGRNYGYTF
TRBD1,.,TRBJ1-1,TRBV7-9,TGTGCCAGCAGCTTAGTGGACAGGGGAGCTTTCTTT,CASSLVDRGAFF
.,.,TRBJ2-1,TRBV4-1,TGCGCCAGCAGCCAAGATTGGTCGGGGATTGATGAGCAGTTCTTC,CASSQDWSGIDEQFF
TRBD1,.,TRBJ2-5,TRBV9,TGTGCCAGCAGCACGGGACAGGGTCGGGGCCAAGAGACCCAGTACTTC,CASSTGQGRGQETQYF
.,.,TRBJ1-5,TRBV25-1,TGTGCCAGTAGTCTTAACCAACATCAGCCCCAGCATTTT,CASSLNQHQPQHF
.,.,TRBJ2-1,TRBV2,TGTGCCAGCACCGTAGGGGGGGCCTACAATGAGCAGTTCTTC,CASTVGGAYNEQFF
.,.,TRBJ2-2,TRBV6-5,TGTGCCAGCAGTTACGGTTACCCCGGGGAGACCGGGGAGCTGTTTTTT,CASSYGYPGETGELFF
TRBD2,few,TRBJ2-1,TRBV19,TGTGCCAGTAGTAGGAAGCGGGAGACTCCCACGACGGATGAGCAGTTCTTC,CASSRKRETPTTDEQFF
TRBD1,.,TRBJ1-2,TRBV18,TGTGCCAGCTCACCCAGGACAGGGGGTGGCTACACCTTC,CASSPRTGGGYTF
TRBD2,.,TRBJ2-5,TRBV14,TGTGCCAGCAGCCAAGATTTGAGGACGGGGGGGCGAGAGACCCAGTACTTC,CASSQDLRTGGRETQYF
.,.,TRBJ2-2,TRBV5-1,TGCGCCAGCAGCTTGCAGCCTCAAAAGGCCGGGGAGCTGTTTTTT,CASSLQPQKAGELFF